This T cell receptor beta chain is from a study of cytomegalovirus exposure and HLA in healthy donors. Study information: The approximately 120 validation repertoires, a later analysis reported, used the same platform as the 666 first-cohort repertoires. Study conclusions and caveats: It was approximately 170 TCR beta chains that were listed as cytomegalovirus-associated. Under in vitro conditions, three CMV-associated chains were confirmed as specific for CMV antigens.

The table came from immunoSEQ multiplex PCR; TCRdb's copy has only in-frame clones and leaves some out. The table has some 340,000 clones, roughly 87% seen once. Regarding this clone: Its antigen is unidentified.

Unmatched junction bases numbered 19, after V lost 9 bases and J lost 6 bases. Germline CDR1 LNHDA, CDR2 SQIVND (reference sequence). This CDR3 is built from 16 residues. This sequence originates from a woman aged 25 to 39 in good health and CMV-seropositive. The rearrangement links TRBV19 to TRBJ1-2; 7 positions match TRBD1. Material: PBMCs. The DNA of the CDR3 is TGTGCCAGCAGAATCACTTACGCTGACAGGGTTCATGGCTACACCTTC. Translating gives CASRITYADRVHGYTF.